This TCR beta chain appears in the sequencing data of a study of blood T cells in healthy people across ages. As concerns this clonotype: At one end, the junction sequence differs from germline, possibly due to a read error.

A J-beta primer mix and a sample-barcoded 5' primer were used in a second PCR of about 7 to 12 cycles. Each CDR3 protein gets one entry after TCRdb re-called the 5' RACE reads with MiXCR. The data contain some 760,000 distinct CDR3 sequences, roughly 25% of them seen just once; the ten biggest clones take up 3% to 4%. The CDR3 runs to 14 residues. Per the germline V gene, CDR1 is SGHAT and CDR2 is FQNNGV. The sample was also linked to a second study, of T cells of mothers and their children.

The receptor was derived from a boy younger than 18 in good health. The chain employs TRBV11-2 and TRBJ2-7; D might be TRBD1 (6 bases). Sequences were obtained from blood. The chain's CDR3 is CAGSLDGQIYEQYF. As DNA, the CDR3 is TGTGCCGGCAGCTTAGATGGACAGATCTACGAGCAGTACTTC.